These 31 T cell receptor beta chains were all obtained from the same sample, sequenced in a study of shared clonotypes between healthy human individuals. The assay was immunoSEQ multiplex PCR, and TCRdb's table has in-frame clones only and misses some. This sample has about half a million clones, with around four fifths found just once. The specimen was PBMCs. These receptors all come from a woman aged 35 to 49 in good health. Some clones in this sample may be carry-over from other donors' samples.

The chain links TRBV2 to TRBJ2-1, with TRBD2 matching over 9 bases. Germline V gives CDR1 SNHLY, CDR2 FYNNEI. CDR3 size: 16 residues. V lost 7 bases, J lost 3 bases, and 10 bases stayed unmatched. The CDR3 loop reads CASKGASGTDYNEQFF. CDR3 bases: TGTGCCAGCAAGGGGGCTAGCGGGACCGACTACAATGAGCAGTTCTTC. Supplemented by reference TRBV2 and TRBJ2-1, the full variable domain reads EPEVTQTPSHQVTQMGQEVILRCVPISNHLYFYWYRQILGQKVEFLVSFYNNEISEKSEIFDDQFSVERPDGSNFTLKIRSTKLEDSAMYFCASKGASGTDYNEQFFGPGTRLTVL.

The rearrangement links TRBV5-1 to TRBJ2-1; D is perhaps TRBD1 (5 bases). Looked up from germline, CDR1 is SGHRS and CDR2 is YFSETQ. Trimming stripped 2 bases from V and 6 bases from J, with 12 bases between. The CDR3 consists of 14 residues. Here the CDR3 reads CASSFSRVANEQFF. CDR3 DNA: TGCGCCAGCAGCTTTTCCAGGGTGGCCAATGAGCAGTTCTTC.

This chain uses TRBV6-5 with TRBJ1-1; a possible D gene is TRBD1 (6 bases). Trimming stripped 4 bases from V and 4 bases from J, with 16 bases between. The CDR3 totals 15 residues. Germline lookup yields CDR1 MNHEY and CDR2 SVGAGI. CDR3 in DNA: TGTGCCAGCAGTTTAAACAGGGATTTAAGCACTGAAGCTTTCTTT. Translating gives CASSLNRDLSTEAFF.

V gene TRBV5-1 combines with J gene TRBJ2-3; D unclear. Trimming took off 4 bases at V and 0 bases at J, with 9 bases between the two ends. Germline V gives CDR1 SGHRS, CDR2 YFSETQ. There are 14 residues in the CDR3. The CDR3: CASSVAASTDTQYF. The CDR3 DNA reads TGCGCCAGCAGCGTGGCAGCTAGCACAGATACGCAGTATTTT. Using reference TRBV5-1 and TRBJ2-3 for the parts outside the CDR3, the full variable domain is KAGVTQTPRYLIKTRGQQVTLSCSPISGHRSVSWYQQTPGQGLQFLFEYFSETQRNKGNFPGRFSGRQFSNSRSEMNVSTLELGDSALYLCASSVAASTDTQYFGPGTRLTVL.

The V gene is TRBV19, the J gene TRBJ2-3; TRBD1 matches 7 bases. The CDR3 loop spans 14 amino acids. V lost 9 bases, J lost 2 bases, and 8 bases stayed unmatched. The V gene's germline CDR1 is LNHDA and CDR2 SQIVND (reference sequence). The chain's CDR3 is CASRQGSSTDTQYF. CDR3 sequence (DNA): TGTGCCAGCCGACAGGGAAGCTCCACAGATACGCAGTATTTT. The entire variable domain, with the rest obtained from reference TRBV19 and TRBJ2-3, is as follows: DGGITQSPKYLFRKEGQNVTLSCEQNLNHDAMYWYRQDPGQGLRLIYYSQIVNDFQKGDIAEGYSVSREKKESFPLTVTSAQKNPTAFYLCASRQGSSTDTQYFGPGTRLTVL.

The V call is TRBV5-5, the J call TRBJ2-2, with 7 bases that match TRBD1. Losses at the gene ends were 4 bases for V and 5 bases for J; bases not matched to a gene: 11. This CDR3 comprises 16 residues. The germline V gene encodes CDR1 SGHKS and CDR2 YYEKEE (reference sequence). CDR3 loop: CASSPADRLRTGELFF. CDR3 coding DNA: TGTGCCAGCAGCCCAGCGGACAGGCTACGAACCGGGGAGCTGTTTTTT. Full variable domain (rest looked up from reference TRBV5-5 and TRBJ2-2): DAGVTQSPTHLIKTRGQQVTLRCSPISGHKSVSWYQQVLGQGPQFIFQYYEKEERGRGNFPDRFSARQFPNYSSELNVNALLLGDSALYLCASSPADRLRTGELFFGEGSRLTVL.

J is TRBJ1-1 and V is TRBV5-1, with 7 nucleotides matching TRBD1. From germline, CDR1 is SGHRS and CDR2 YFSETQ. Germline trimming cut 6 bases from V and 7 bases from J; bases unmatched to any gene: 9. The CDR3 has 13 residues. The DNA for the CDR3 is TGCGCCAGCATGAGGGGGCCGGTTGATGAAGCTTTCTTT. Its protein product is CASMRGPVDEAFF.

This clone showed up just a few times. The chain uses TRBV25-1 and TRBJ2-7; D tentatively reads TRBD1 or TRBD2 (5 bases each). Trimming removed 5 bases at V and 2 bases at J, with 13 bases between. CDR3 length: 14 residues. Germline values: CDR1 MGHDK, CDR2 SYGVNS. Written as DNA, the CDR3 is TGTGCCAGCAGTAGTTCGTTGGGGGCCTACGAGCAGTACTTC. Its protein is CASSSSLGAYEQYF.

The chain employs TRBV5-1 and TRBJ2-1; either TRBD1 or TRBD2 may supply D (5 bases each). V was pared by 0 bases and J by 6 bases, with 13 bases between. Germline V CDR1 and CDR2: SGHRS, YFSETQ. This CDR3 contains 15 residues. The CDR3 sequence is CASSLAGSDSNEQFF. Here the CDR3 DNA reads TGCGCCAGCAGCTTGGCGGGTAGCGACAGCAATGAGCAGTTCTTC.

This clone was counted at least ten times. The chain couples TRBV10-2 to TRBJ1-6; possible D gene TRBD1, 6 bases. The CDR3 has 14 amino acids. V lost 8 bases and J lost 5, with 13 bases in between. Per the germline V gene, CDR1 is WSHSY and CDR2 is SAAADI. This CDR3 reads CASLGYRDNSPLHF. The CDR3 DNA follows: TGCGCCAGCTTAGGTTACAGGGATAATTCACCCCTCCACTTT.

The rearrangement joins TRBV5-8 to TRBJ2-7, with TRBD1 matching over 7 bases. Looked up from germline, CDR1 is SGHTS and CDR2 is YDEGEE. Unmatched junction bases numbered 8, after V lost 4 bases and J lost 1 base. This CDR3 is built from 15 residues. CDR3 sequence (DNA): TGTGCCAGCAGCCCGTGGGACAGCCGGTCCTACGAGCAGTACTTC. This sequence encodes CASSPWDSRSYEQYF.

This chain connects TRBV6-1 to TRBJ2-3, with TRBD1 matching over 9 bases. V lost 6 bases to trimming and J lost 4 bases; unmatched junction nucleotides: 5. The length of the CDR3 is 14 residues. Germline-derived CDR1 and CDR2 are MNHNS and SASEGT. CDR3 nucleotide sequence: TGTGCCAGCAGCCGGGACAGGGTTTCAGATACGCAGTATTTT. Protein sequence: CASSRDRVSDTQYF.

This chain joins TRBV25-1 and TRBJ2-1; D not resolved. Per the germline V gene, CDR1 is MGHDK and CDR2 is SYGVNS. The V and J ends lost 3 bases and 2 bases respectively, with 8 bases between them. The CDR3 runs 14 residues. In DNA form, the CDR3 reads TGTGCCAGCAGTGACATAAAACCCTACAATGAGCAGTTCTTC. It yields the protein CASSDIKPYNEQFF.

The chain has TRBV5-1 and TRBJ2-1, with 13 bases that match TRBD2. In germline, CDR1 is SGHRS, CDR2 YFSETQ. This CDR3 has 14 amino acids. The V gene end was trimmed by 7 bases and the J gene end by 5 bases; junction bases not matched to a gene: 3. The CDR3, as DNA: TGCGCCAGCCGGACTAGCGGGAGCAACAATGAGCAGTTCTTC. Translating it yields CASRTSGSNNEQFF.

The genes are TRBV18 and TRBJ2-5, with 7 bases lining up with TRBD2. The CDR3 length is 14 residues. Per the germline V gene, CDR1 is KGHSH and CDR2 is LQKENI. V dropped 2 bases and J dropped 3; count of bases not matched to a gene: 3. The CDR3 sequence is CASSPRTSEETQYF. CDR3 nucleotide sequence: TGTGCCAGCTCACCAAGGACTAGTGAAGAGACCCAGTACTTC.

The chain carries TRBV5-6 and TRBJ2-1, with TRBD1 as a possible D gene (5 bases). V lost 0 bases to trimming and J lost 2 bases, with 6 bases between them. Germline assignment: CDR1 SGHDT and CDR2 YYEEEE. The CDR3 runs to 14 residues. The CDR3 region is CASSLEGPYNEQFF. CDR3 DNA sequence: TGTGCCAGCAGCTTGGAGGGGCCCTACAATGAGCAGTTCTTC.

V gene TRBV5-1 combines with J gene TRBJ2-3, with 7 bases lining up with TRBD2. Germline V gene data show CDR1 as SGHRS and CDR2 as YFSETQ. CDR3 size: 15 residues. V shed 7 bases and J 2 bases; nucleotides not matched to a gene: 10. CDR3 protein: CASRASGLLTDTQYF. CDR3 DNA: TGCGCCAGCCGCGCATCGGGACTACTCACAGATACGCAGTATTTT. Drawing the rest from reference TRBV5-1 and TRBJ2-3, the complete variable domain is KAGVTQTPRYLIKTRGQQVTLSCSPISGHRSVSWYQQTPGQGLQFLFEYFSETQRNKGNFPGRFSGRQFSNSRSEMNVSTLELGDSALYLCASRASGLLTDTQYFGPGTRLTVL.

The gene calls are TRBV15 and TRBJ2-7; 8 nucleotides match TRBD2. The CDR3 spans 15 residues. The V gene's germline CDR1 is LNHNV and CDR2 YYDKDF (reference sequence). The junction had 7 bases not matched to a gene; V was cut back by 5 bases and J by 1 base. CDR3 protein: CATSREGGRSYEQYF. The CDR3 DNA sequence: TGTGCCACCAGCCGGGAGGGCGGAAGGTCCTACGAGCAGTACTTC. The complete variable domain, with remaining parts taken from reference TRBV15 and TRBJ2-7, reads DAMVIQNPRYQVTQFGKPVTLSCSQTLNHNVMYWYQQKSSQAPKLLFHYYDKDFNNEADTPDNFQSRRPNTSFCFLDIRSPGLGDTAMYLCATSREGGRSYEQYFGPGTRLTVT.

The chain couples TRBV4-1 to TRBJ2-5; D remains unclear. The J call is in doubt because the DNA end fits TRBJ2-7 better. Germline loops: CDR1 MGHRA, CDR2 YSYEKL. CDR3 length equals 14 residues. CDR3 region: CASSQVDLSYEQYF. The CDR3 nucleotides read TGCGCCAGCAGCCAAGTTGACCTTTCCTACGAGCAGTACTTC.

J is TRBJ2-1 and V is TRBV19; 8 bases map to TRBD2. CDR1 is LNHDA and CDR2 is SQIVND in the germline V gene (reference sequence). The trim removed 4 bases at V and 4 bases at J, leaving 3 bases unmatched. The CDR3 spans 14 residues. The CDR3 loop reads CASSTQREYNEQFF. As DNA, the CDR3 is TGTGCCAGTAGTACCCAGCGGGAGTACAATGAGCAGTTCTTC. The full variable domain, completed using reference TRBV19 and TRBJ2-1, is DGGITQSPKYLFRKEGQNVTLSCEQNLNHDAMYWYRQDPGQGLRLIYYSQIVNDFQKGDIAEGYSVSREKKESFPLTVTSAQKNPTAFYLCASSTQREYNEQFFGPGTRLTVL.

In regard to this clone: This may come from a read error, since a much larger clone is one base off. The rearrangement uses TRBV29-1 and TRBJ2-7, with D perhaps being TRBD1 or TRBD2 (5 bases each). This CDR3 is 12 amino acids long. Germline CDR1 reads SQVTM; CDR2 reads ANQGSEA. The CDR3 reads CSVRDGTYERYF. The CDR3 DNA reads TGCAGCGTCCGGGACGGAACCTACGAGCGGTACTTC.

This clone was recorded a few times. The chain couples TRBV29-1 to TRBJ1-1, with 7 positions matching TRBD1. In germline, CDR1 is SQVTM, CDR2 ANQGSEA. The CDR3 contains 11 residues. V lost 7 bases, J lost 12 bases, and 11 bases stayed unmatched. The CDR3 sequence: CSGLAGTVTFF. In nucleotides, the CDR3 is TGCAGCGGGTTGGCCGGGACAGTAACTTTCTTT.

The chain has TRBV28 and TRBJ2-3, with a possible D match to TRBD2 (6 bases). Germline-derived CDR1 and CDR2 are MDHEN and SYDVKM. Trimming took off 7 bases at V and 0 bases at J, with 14 bases between the two ends. The CDR3 covers 15 residues. The CDR3 nucleotides read TGTGCCAGCACTCCCCCCGGGACTAGCACAGATACGCAGTATTTT. Amino acids: CASTPPGTSTDTQYF.

The chain employs TRBV29-1 and TRBJ1-1; possibly TRBD1 for D (6 bases). In germline, CDR1 is SQVTM, CDR2 ANQGSEA. The CDR3 runs 13 residues. The V end was cut by 7 bases, the J end by 3 bases, with 15 bases between. The CDR3 DNA sequence: TGCAGCGCGAAGGGGGGTGGGGACACTGAAGCTTTCTTT. This gives the protein CSAKGGGDTEAFF.

About this clone itself: A read error is possible here, since a much larger clone lies one base away. Other nucleotide sequences in the sample specify the same CDR3. The V gene is TRBV5-6, the J gene TRBJ2-1, with D unclear. The CDR3 totals 13 residues. Trimming took off 4 bases at V and 6 bases at J, with 11 bases between the two ends. The germline CDR1 and CDR2 sequences are SGHDT and YYEEEE. The CDR3 nucleotides are TGTGCCAGCAGCATAGGGTCTGGCAATGAGCAGTTCTTC. Its protein product is CASSIGSGNEQFF.

The chain links TRBV5-1 to TRBJ1-1, with a tentative D call TRBD1 (5 bases). The germline V gene encodes CDR1 SGHRS and CDR2 YFSETQ. Trimming cost V 4 bases and J 11 bases, with 18 bases left between them. CDR3 length equals 13 residues. The CDR3 nucleotides read TGCGCCAGCAGCCCTCCGGGGGAGCGAGGGGCTTTCTTT. Translation gives CASSPPGERGAFF.

With regard to this clone: This may be a read error: a much more frequent sequence differs by one nucleotide. This specimen includes other DNA sequences encoding the same CDR3. J is TRBJ1-5 and V is TRBV29-1; a weak D match, TRBD1 (6 bases). Germline assignment: CDR1 SQVTM and CDR2 ANQGSEA. This CDR3 contains 13 residues. The CDR3 nucleotides read TGCAGCGTTACCCATAACAGGGACCAGCCCCAGCATTTC. This sequence encodes CSVTHNRDQPQHF.

The gene calls are TRBV28 and TRBJ2-5, with D tentatively TRBD1 or TRBD2 (5 bases each). Trimming pared 2 bases from V and 0 bases from J, leaving 7 bases between. The CDR3 is made up of 14 amino acids. Looked up from germline, CDR1 is MDHEN and CDR2 is SYDVKM. The CDR3 reads CASSLGGYQETQYF. In nucleotides, the CDR3 is TGTGCCAGCAGTTTAGGGGGATACCAAGAGACCCAGTACTTC.

The chain recombines TRBV29-1 with TRBJ1-2, with D unclear. V lost 4 bases and J 8 bases, leaving 8 bases between the germline ends. The length of the CDR3 is 10 residues. Per germline, CDR1 SQVTM and CDR2 ANQGSEA. CDR3 sequence reads: CSVVEDGYTF. CDR3 bases: TGCAGCGTTGTTGAGGACGGCTACACCTTC.

Regarding this clone: Other DNA sequences in this specimen translate into the identical CDR3. The chain couples TRBV30 to TRBJ2-1; D is undetermined. The CDR3 is made up of 11 amino acids. V lost 1 base and J 6 bases, leaving 4 bases between the germline ends. The germline V gene has CDR1 GTSNPN and CDR2 SVGIG (reference sequence). CDR3 nucleotide sequence: TGTGCCTGGAGTGCCCCCAATGAGCAGTTCTTC. It translates to CAWSAPNEQFF. The full variable domain, rest sourced from reference TRBV30 and TRBJ2-1, is SQTIHQWPATLVQPVGSPLSLECTVEGTSNPNLYWYRQAAGRGLQLLFYSVGIGQISSEVPQNLSASRPQDRQFILSSKKLLLSDSGFYLCAWSAPNEQFFGPGTRLTVL.

V usage is TRBV5-3 and J usage is TRBJ2-3; no definite D call. TRBV5-3 is reported as an ORF; its role is uncertain. Trimming took 7 bases from V and 1 from J, leaving 19 bases between them. This CDR3 is 16 amino acids long. The CDR3 spells CARSGGRAYGTDTQYF. CDR3 bases: TGTGCCAGATCTGGCGGACGGGCGTATGGCACAGATACGCAGTATTTT.